This is a list of T cell receptor beta chains from one sample in a study of blood T cell repertoires in COVID-19. Clones were sequenced by immunoSEQ multiplex PCR, and TCRdb holds only the in-frame ones, with some missing. The sample holds under 250,000 clones, approximately 90% seen once. Sequencing was done on a sample of peripheral blood. Receptors were obtained from a man between 60 and 75 years old with COVID-19, enrolled during active disease. Both conserved end residues are part of each CDR3. A D gene is named only where the DNA matches it firmly. Only part of the rows carry a size: once, few, many, or a class if the clone is expanded.

V gene: TRBV6-5; clone size: .; J gene: TRBJ2-7; D gene: TRBD1; CDR3 protein: CASSYEGGDSYEQYF; CDR3 DNA: TGTGCCAGCAGTTACGAAGGGGGCGACTCCTACGAGCAGTACTTC
V gene: TRBV11-2; clone size: .; J gene: TRBJ1-6; D gene: .; CDR3 protein: CASSLDFRNSPLHF; CDR3 DNA: TGTGCCAGCAGCTTAGATTTCAGGAATTCACCCCTCCACTTT
V gene: TRBV3-1/TRBV3-2; clone size: .; J gene: TRBJ1-2; D gene: TRBD1; CDR3 protein: CASSQGGRGLYGYTF; CDR3 DNA: TGTGCCAGCAGCCAAGGTGGCAGGGGGCTATATGGCTACACCTTC
V gene: TRBV18; clone size: .; J gene: TRBJ1-4; D gene: TRBD1; CDR3 protein: CASSPSRGIGNEKLFF; CDR3 DNA: TGTGCCAGCTCACCAAGCAGGGGGATAGGAAACGAAAAACTGTTTTTT
V gene: TRBV6-6; clone size: .; J gene: TRBJ2-4; D gene: .; CDR3 protein: CASSYPRDSQNIQYF; CDR3 DNA: TGTGCCAGCAGTTACCCCCGGGACTCCCAGAACATTCAGTACTTC
V gene: TRBV10-1; clone size: .; J gene: TRBJ1-6; D gene: TRBD1; CDR3 protein: CASKGIGQGAHSPLHF; CDR3 DNA: TGCGCCAGCAAGGGGATAGGGCAGGGGGCGCATTCACCCCTCCACTTT
V gene: TRBV3-1/TRBV3-2; clone size: .; J gene: TRBJ2-3; D gene: TRBD1; CDR3 protein: CASSPFPKPGTGDTDTQYF; CDR3 DNA: TGTGCCAGCAGCCCCTTTCCGAAACCCGGGACAGGAGACACAGATACGCAGTATTTT
V gene: TRBV30; clone size: .; J gene: TRBJ2-7; D gene: .; CDR3 protein: CAWRSGFYEQYF; CDR3 DNA: TGTGCCTGGAGATCAGGGTTCTACGAGCAGTACTTC
V gene: TRBV28; clone size: .; J gene: TRBJ1-3; D gene: .; CDR3 protein: CASSFRTGTGNTIYF; CDR3 DNA: TGTGCCAGCAGTTTTCGAACAGGGACAGGAAACACCATATATTTT
V gene: TRBV30; clone size: .; J gene: TRBJ2-2; D gene: TRBD2; CDR3 protein: CAWMRRGANTGELFF; CDR3 DNA: TGTGCCTGGATGCGGCGGGGGGCGAACACCGGGGAGCTGTTTTTT
V gene: TRBV10-3; clone size: .; J gene: TRBJ2-7; D gene: TRBD1; CDR3 protein: CAISERDRNSYEQYF; CDR3 DNA: TGTGCCATCAGTGAGCGGGACAGAAACTCCTACGAGCAGTACTTC
V gene: TRBV6-5; clone size: .; J gene: TRBJ2-7; D gene: .; CDR3 protein: CASSRGAPYEQYF; CDR3 DNA: TGTGCCAGCAGTCGGGGGGCCCCCTACGAGCAGTACTTC
V gene: TRBV3-1/TRBV3-2; clone size: .; J gene: TRBJ1-1; D gene: .; CDR3 protein: CASSQLDTEAFF; CDR3 DNA: TGTGCCAGCAGCCAATTAGATACTGAAGCTTTCTTT
V gene: TRBV3-1/TRBV3-2; clone size: .; J gene: TRBJ2-4; D gene: .; CDR3 protein: CASSDSLAKNIQYF; CDR3 DNA: TGTGCCAGCAGCGACAGTTTAGCCAAAAACATTCAGTACTTC
V gene: TRBV6-5; clone size: .; J gene: TRBJ2-7; D gene: .; CDR3 protein: CASRLGPFYEQYF; CDR3 DNA: TGTGCCAGCAGGCTTGGGCCGTTCTACGAGCAGTACTTC
V gene: TRBV9; clone size: .; J gene: TRBJ2-7; D gene: TRBD2; CDR3 protein: CASSAGGGLAGALPYEQYF; CDR3 DNA: TGTGCCAGCAGCGCCGGAGGGGGACTAGCGGGAGCATTACCCTACGAGCAGTACTTC
V gene: TRBV21-1; clone size: .; J gene: TRBJ2-7; D gene: .; CDR3 protein: CARMKTSRWRGYEQYF; CDR3 DNA: TGTGCCAGGATGAAAACGAGCAGGTGGCGAGGGTACGAGCAGTACTTC
V gene: TRBV15; clone size: .; J gene: TRBJ1-1; D gene: .; CDR3 protein: CATSRVQGNTEAFF; CDR3 DNA: TGTGCCACCAGCAGAGTTCAGGGGAACACTGAAGCTTTCTTT
V gene: TRBV7-7; clone size: .; J gene: TRBJ2-5; D gene: .; CDR3 protein: CASSSGEGGGETQYF; CDR3 DNA: TGTGCTAGCAGTTCCGGGGAGGGGGGAGGAGAGACCCAGTACTTC
V gene: TRBV7-2; clone size: .; J gene: TRBJ1-2; D gene: .; CDR3 protein: CASSPGVGHGGYTF; CDR3 DNA: TGTGCCAGCAGCCCCGGGGTGGGTCATGGAGGCTACACCTTC
V gene: TRBV7-3; clone size: .; J gene: TRBJ2-3; D gene: .; CDR3 protein: CASSLLASAPDTQYF; CDR3 DNA: TGTGCCAGCAGCTTACTGGCCAGCGCCCCAGATACGCAGTATTTT
V gene: TRBV6-2/TRBV6-3; clone size: once; J gene: TRBJ2-1; D gene: .; CDR3 protein: CASSYSPWGHPSSYNEQFF; CDR3 DNA: TGTGCCAGCAGTTACTCGCCATGGGGACACCCGAGCTCCTACAATGAGCAGTTCTTC
V gene: TRBV2; clone size: .; J gene: TRBJ2-7; D gene: .; CDR3 protein: CASSRQSALGSEQYF; CDR3 DNA: TGTGCCAGCAGTAGACAGAGCGCCTTAGGGTCCGAGCAGTACTTC
V gene: TRBV19; clone size: .; J gene: TRBJ2-1; D gene: .; CDR3 protein: CASSMPSLNEQFF; CDR3 DNA: TGTGCCAGTAGTATGCCCTCACTCAATGAGCAGTTCTTC
V gene: TRBV7-7; clone size: .; J gene: TRBJ1-4; D gene: TRBD1; CDR3 protein: CASRPGTGPNEKLFF; CDR3 DNA: TGTGCTAGCAGGCCCGGGACAGGGCCTAATGAAAAACTGTTTTTT
V gene: TRBV10-3; clone size: .; J gene: TRBJ2-4; D gene: TRBD2; CDR3 protein: CAISDSAGAGKNIQYF; CDR3 DNA: TGTGCCATCAGTGACAGTGCGGGAGCTGGCAAAAACATTCAGTACTTC
V gene: TRBV4-2; clone size: .; J gene: TRBJ1-3; D gene: TRBD1; CDR3 protein: CASSQIPGQPRNTIYF; CDR3 DNA: TGTGCCAGCAGCCAAATACCGGGACAGCCACGAAACACCATATATTTT
V gene: TRBV12-3/TRBV12-4; clone size: .; J gene: TRBJ2-7; D gene: .; CDR3 protein: CASSFSQSEQYF; CDR3 DNA: TGTGCCAGCAGTTTCAGTCAATCCGAGCAGTACTTC
V gene: TRBV6-5; clone size: .; J gene: TRBJ1-1; D gene: .; CDR3 protein: CASRPSTGNTEAFF; CDR3 DNA: TGTGCCAGCAGACCCTCGACAGGGAACACTGAAGCTTTCTTT
V gene: TRBV4-2; clone size: .; J gene: TRBJ2-3; D gene: .; CDR3 protein: CASSQWSRSTDTQYF; CDR3 DNA: TGTGCCAGCAGCCAATGGTCTAGAAGCACAGATACGCAGTATTTT
V gene: TRBV4-1; clone size: .; J gene: TRBJ1-6; D gene: TRBD1; CDR3 protein: CASSHRDRETSSYNSPLHF; CDR3 DNA: TGCGCCAGCAGCCACAGGGACAGGGAAACGAGCTCCTATAATTCACCCCTCCACTTT
V gene: TRBV30; clone size: .; J gene: TRBJ2-5; D gene: TRBD2; CDR3 protein: CAWTRTSGFYVAQYF; CDR3 DNA: TGTGCCTGGACACGGACTAGCGGGTTTTATGTCGCCCAGTACTTC
V gene: TRBV9; clone size: .; J gene: TRBJ1-6; D gene: TRBD1; CDR3 protein: CASSVSDRGNSPLHF; CDR3 DNA: TGTGCCAGCAGCGTGTCCGACAGGGGCAATTCACCCCTCCACTTT
V gene: TRBV27; clone size: .; J gene: TRBJ2-7; D gene: .; CDR3 protein: CASSLSSPYEQYF; CDR3 DNA: TGTGCCAGCAGTTTATCGAGTCCCTACGAGCAGTACTTC
V gene: TRBV19; clone size: .; J gene: TRBJ1-5; D gene: .; CDR3 protein: CASSIGLRYSNQPQHF; CDR3 DNA: TGTGCCAGTAGTATAGGGTTACGGTATAGCAATCAGCCCCAGCATTTT
V gene: TRBV30; clone size: once; J gene: TRBJ2-3; D gene: .; CDR3 protein: CAWAQESTDTQYF; CDR3 DNA: TGTGCCTGGGCCCAAGAGTCCACAGATACGCAGTATTTT
V gene: TRBV4-3; clone size: .; J gene: TRBJ2-7; D gene: TRBD2; CDR3 protein: CASSLKTPLAGGTPYEQYF; CDR3 DNA: TGCGCCAGCAGCCTTAAAACCCCTTTAGCGGGAGGGACCCCCTACGAGCAGTACTTC